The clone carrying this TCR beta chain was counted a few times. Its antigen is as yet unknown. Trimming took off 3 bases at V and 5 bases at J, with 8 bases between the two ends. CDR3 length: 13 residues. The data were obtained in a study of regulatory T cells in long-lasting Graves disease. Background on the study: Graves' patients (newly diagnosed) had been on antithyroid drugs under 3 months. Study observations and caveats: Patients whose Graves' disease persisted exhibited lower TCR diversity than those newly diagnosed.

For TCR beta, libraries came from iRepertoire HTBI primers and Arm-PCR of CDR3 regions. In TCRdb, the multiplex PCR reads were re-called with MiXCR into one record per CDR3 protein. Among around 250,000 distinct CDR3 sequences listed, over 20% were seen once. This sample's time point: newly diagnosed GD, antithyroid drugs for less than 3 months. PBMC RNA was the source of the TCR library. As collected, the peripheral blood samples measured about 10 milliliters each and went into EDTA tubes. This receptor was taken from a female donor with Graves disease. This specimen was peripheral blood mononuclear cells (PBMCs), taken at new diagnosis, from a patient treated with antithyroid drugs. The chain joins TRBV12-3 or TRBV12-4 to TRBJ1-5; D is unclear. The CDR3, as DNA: TGTGCCAGCAGTTTTGTGAATCATCAGCCCCAGCATTTT. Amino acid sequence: CASSFVNHQPQHF.